This T cell receptor beta chain came from a study of T cells in Graves' hyperthyroidism and ophthalmopathy. Study-level background: Staff took peripheral blood when the initial diagnosis was made, before any treatment began.

This clonotype has just a few counts. One end of the junction is discordant with germline, which a read error may explain. Using RNA transcripts as the source, TCR beta CDR3 regions were amplified. Carried out on the TCR CDR3, a first-round RT-PCR used the HTBI primer set. In TCRdb, the multiplex PCR reads were re-called with MiXCR into one record per CDR3 protein. The repertoire consists of about 260,000 distinct CDR3 sequences, with approximately 26% occurring once and the leading ten covering roughly a quarter. Patients aged 18 to 65 had newly diagnosed hyperthyroidism lasting under 2 months. Uncontrolled infection, other autoimmune disease, pregnancy or lactation led to exclusion. Blood from later-ophthalmopathy patients was taken at first hyperthyroidism diagnosis. Germline V gene data show CDR1 as LGHDT and CDR2 as YNNKEL (reference sequence). The CDR3 is 12 residues long.

This chain uses TRBV3-1 with TRBJ2-7; D is unclear. Sample: blood. The TCR originated in a middle-aged man with Graves' hyperthyroidism that later progressed to Graves' ophthalmopathy. In nucleotides, the CDR3 is TGTGCCAGCAGCCACTCGGCATACGGGCAGTACTTC. This translates into CASSHSAYGQYF.